This passage covers 28 T cell receptor beta chains from one sample sequenced in a study of CD8+ T cells in alopecia areata. It was cDNA, reverse transcribed from extracted RNA, that served as the sequencing template. Sequencing was performed with immunoSEQ multiplex PCR; in TCRdb, only in-frame clones are kept and a portion is missing. The sample includes approximately 280,000 clones, 55% to 75% of them seen just once. Documented treatment: oral pan-JAK inhibitor, 5-10 mg twice daily. Material: CD4+ T cells sorted from blood, obtained at week 24, from a patient treated with tofacitinib. The origin of the receptors is a human donor with alopecia areata.

V gene TRBV6-5 combines with J gene TRBJ1-6; D might be TRBD1 (5 bases). The ends were cut back, 7 bases at V and 8 bases at J, with 12 bases in the middle. The CDR3 loop spans 13 amino acids. In germline, CDR1 is MNHEY, CDR2 SVGAGI. In DNA form, the CDR3 reads TGTGCCAGCAAGGAAAAGGGGTATTCACCCCTCCACTTT. Amino acid sequence: CASKEKGYSPLHF.

The J gene is TRBJ1-2, the V gene TRBV5-1; 9 nucleotides agree with TRBD1. The CDR3 contains 14 residues. CDR1 and CDR2 from the germline V gene are SGHRS and YFSETQ. V lost 3 bases and J lost 10; bases outside the gene matches: 10. The CDR3 nucleotides read TGCGCCAGCAGCTCATGGACAGGGGATGTGGACTACACCTTC. Its protein product is CASSSWTGDVDYTF.

On this clone itself: The same CDR3 can be traced to other DNA sequences in this sample. The genes are TRBV7-2 and TRBJ2-5, with D maybe TRBD1 (6 bases). Germline CDR1 reads SGHTA; CDR2 reads FQGNSA. Trimming cost V 1 base and J 3 bases, with 6 bases left between them. CDR3 size: 13 residues. The chain's CDR3 is CASSLDREETQYF. In DNA form, the CDR3 reads TGTGCCAGCAGCTTAGACAGGGAAGAGACCCAGTACTTC.

This clone was recorded at least ten times. At the DNA level, this CDR3 is encoded by other sequences in the same sample as well. The chain uses TRBV28 and TRBJ2-1; D not certain. The CDR3 runs 15 residues. The V end was cut by 2 bases, the J end by 0 bases, with 8 bases between. The germline CDR1 and CDR2 sequences are MDHEN and SYDVKM. The CDR3 DNA follows: TGTGCCAGCAGTTTAGTATCCGTCTCCTACAATGAGCAGTTCTTC. Translation: CASSLVSVSYNEQFF. Looking up the rest from reference TRBV28 and TRBJ2-1 gives the full variable domain: DVKVTQSSRYLVKRTGEKVFLECVQDMDHENMFWYRQDPGLGLRLIYFSYDVKMKEKGDIPEGYSVSREKKERFSLILESASTNQTSMYLCASSLVSVSYNEQFFGPGTRLTVL.

The chain employs TRBV5-1 and TRBJ1-6; D ambiguous. The ends were cut back, 0 bases at V and 11 bases at J, with 18 bases in the middle. The V gene's germline CDR1 is SGHRS and CDR2 YFSETQ. The CDR3 contains 16 residues. Written as DNA, the CDR3 is TGCGCCAGCAGCTTGGAAACGACGGCCCCTGGGGCACCCCTCCACTTT. As protein: CASSLETTAPGAPLHF.

The chain has TRBV6-1 and TRBJ2-1; 7 nucleotides line up with TRBD2. The germline V gene has CDR1 MNHNS and CDR2 SASEGT. The CDR3 covers 14 residues. The V gene end was trimmed by 2 bases and the J gene end by 6 bases; junction bases not matched to a gene: 4. CDR3 sequence: CASSEQGGGNEQFF. In DNA, the CDR3 is TGTGCCAGCAGTGAACAGGGCGGGGGCAATGAGCAGTTCTTC.

This clone was observed a handful of times. V usage is TRBV10-3 and J usage is TRBJ2-2, with D possibly TRBD2 on 7 matching bases. Trimming removed 8 bases from V and 4 bases from J, with 11 bases in between. The CDR3 totals 13 residues. CDR1 ENHRY and CDR2 SYGVKD come from the germline V gene. CDR3 sequence: CAIGGATTGELFF. DNA of the CDR3: TGTGCCATCGGGGGGGCCACCACCGGGGAGCTGTTTTTT.

The chain links TRBV7-5 to TRBJ2-1; TRBD1, the table's D call, was not compared with the DNA. TRBV7-5 represents a pseudogene. This CDR3 has 15 residues. The CDR3 sequence is CARSTWGARSDEQFF. CDR3 sequence (DNA): TGTGCCAGAAGCACGTGGGGCGCCCGCTCGGATGAGCAGTTCTTC.

This clone was observed a few times. DNA for the CDR3: TGTGCCTCCCGGACAGGGGAGTCCGTAGATACGCAGTATTTT. It encodes CASRTGESVDTQYF. This chain connects TRBV30 to TRBJ2-3, with 9 positions matching TRBD1. The CDR3 totals 14 residues. The J segment lost 5 bases and the V segment lost 7 bases, leaving 10 bases of the junction unmatched. Germline loops: CDR1 GTSNPN, CDR2 SVGIG (reference sequence).

The chain employs TRBV4-3 and TRBJ2-2, with a tentative D call TRBD1 (6 bases). Trimming left V 8 bases short and J 5 bases short, with 9 bases between. In germline, CDR1 is LGHNA, CDR2 YSLEER. CDR3 size: 12 residues. The CDR3 region is CASATGTGELFF. For the CDR3, the DNA is TGCGCCAGCGCAACAGGGACCGGGGAGCTGTTTTTT.

This clone showed up just a few times. The gene calls are TRBV10-3 and TRBJ2-4, with D possibly matching TRBD2 (6 bases). V gave up 2 bases and J gave up 7 bases, with 6 bases separating them. This CDR3 contains 12 residues. Germline V gene lookup returns CDR1 ENHRY and CDR2 SYGVKD. The CDR3 sequence: CAISEGGNIQYF. CDR3 nucleotides: TGTGCCATCAGTGAGGGAGGGAACATTCAGTACTTC.

The chain joins TRBV5-1 to TRBJ2-1, with D tentatively TRBD2 (5 bases). CDR1 and CDR2 from the germline V gene are SGHRS and YFSETQ. V lost 3 bases and J lost 3, with 10 bases in between. The CDR3 is made up of 14 amino acids. In nucleotides, the CDR3 is TGCGCCAGCAGCTCCGACGGGAACTACAATGAGCAGTTCTTC. This translates into CASSSDGNYNEQFF. The full variable domain, completed using reference TRBV5-1 and TRBJ2-1, is KAGVTQTPRYLIKTRGQQVTLSCSPISGHRSVSWYQQTPGQGLQFLFEYFSETQRNKGNFPGRFSGRQFSNSRSEMNVSTLELGDSALYLCASSSDGNYNEQFFGPGTRLTVL.

This sequence joins TRBV30 and TRBJ1-1; TRBD1 agrees at 7 bases. The CDR3 length is 13 residues. J gave up 0 bases and V 4 bases, and 2 bases lay outside the gene matches. The germline V gene encodes CDR1 GTSNPN and CDR2 SVGIG (reference sequence). The CDR3 here is CAWNRGMNTEAFF. The CDR3 DNA reads TGTGCCTGGAACAGGGGTATGAACACTGAAGCTTTCTTT.

CDR3 sequence (DNA): TGTGCCAGCAGTGGGAGTAGGACAGGGGTCACTGAAGCTTTCTTT. Amino acids: CASSGSRTGVTEAFF. The chain combines TRBV25-1 with TRBJ1-1, with 9 bases matching TRBD1. The germline gives CDR1 MGHDK, CDR2 SYGVNS. Trimming at V came to 4 bases and at J to 4 bases, leaving 7 bases not matched to a gene. CDR3 length: 15 residues.

The chain combines TRBV7-9 with TRBJ2-5; the D call may be TRBD1 or TRBD2 (5 bases each). Germline CDR1 SEHNR, CDR2 FQNEAQ (reference sequence). The CDR3 consists of 16 residues. Trimming cost V 0 bases and J 1 base, with 12 bases left between them. The DNA of the CDR3 is TGTGCCAGCAGCTTAGCGACGGGGCAGATCCAAGAGACCCAGTACTTC. Protein product: CASSLATGQIQETQYF.

This clone was seen a handful of times. Other nucleotide sequences in the sample specify the same CDR3. The chain has TRBV28 and TRBJ2-5, with D tentatively TRBD1 or TRBD2 (6 bases each). The CDR3 length is 13 residues. Germline CDR1 MDHEN, CDR2 SYDVKM. Deletions cut 3 bases from V and 4 bases from J, with 9 bases between. CDR3 region: CASSFGGRETQYF. CDR3 in DNA: TGTGCCAGCAGTTTCGGGGGCCGAGAGACCCAGTACTTC.

This chain connects TRBV29-1 to TRBJ2-3; 8 positions agree with TRBD2. The CDR3 covers 15 residues. Trimming cost V 4 bases and J 3 bases; bases outside gene matches: 9. Germline V gene lookup returns CDR1 SQVTM and CDR2 ANQGSEA. The CDR3 nucleotides are TGCAGCGTTGGAAGGAGGGGGACTAGTACAGATACGCAGTATTTT. Protein: CSVGRRGTSTDTQYF.

The chain joins TRBV2 to TRBJ1-1; the D gene is possibly TRBD1 (6 bases). CDR1 and CDR2 (germline): SNHLY, FYNNEI. This CDR3 region has 13 residues. The V gene lost 7 bases and the J gene lost 5 bases, with 14 bases spanning the gap. CDR3 DNA sequence: TGTGCCAGCACTTCTACAGGGTCTACTGAAGCTTTCTTT. Amino acid sequence: CASTSTGSTEAFF.

The gene calls are TRBV4-1 and TRBJ2-3, with 14 bases lining up with TRBD2. CDR3 length equals 17 residues. The germline CDR1 and CDR2 sequences are MGHRA and YSYEKL. Trimming took 0 bases from V and 1 from J; bases not matched to a gene: 0. For the CDR3, the DNA is TGCGCCAGCAGCCAAGAGGGACTAGCGGGGGGCACAGATACGCAGTATTTT. As protein: CASSQEGLAGGTDTQYF.

The chain couples TRBV9 to TRBJ1-2; 9 bases fit TRBD1. Germline-derived CDR1 and CDR2 are SGDLS and YYNGEE. J was trimmed by 3 bases and V by 4 bases; bases with no gene match: 10. The CDR3 contains 16 residues. CDR3 amino acids: CASSTHGQGLDYGYTF. The CDR3 DNA sequence: TGTGCCAGCAGCACCCACGGACAGGGGTTGGACTATGGCTACACCTTC.

The chain recombines TRBV4-2 with TRBJ2-7, with TRBD2 matching over 12 bases. V dropped 3 bases and J dropped 0; count of bases not matched to a gene: 12. The CDR3 runs to 19 residues. Germline CDR1 LGHNA, CDR2 YNFKEQ. Here the CDR3 reads CASSHQGTSGPAGSYEQYF. In nucleotides, the CDR3 is TGTGCCAGCAGCCACCAGGGGACTAGCGGGCCCGCGGGCTCCTACGAGCAGTACTTC.

The V gene is TRBV29-1, the J gene TRBJ2-7; D ambiguous. This CDR3 has 13 amino acids. From germline, CDR1 is SQVTM and CDR2 ANQGSEA. Trimming took off 5 bases at V and 2 bases at J, with 13 bases between the two ends. CDR3 amino acids: CSVKIRPTYEQYF. DNA of the CDR3: TGCAGCGTTAAAATTAGGCCCACCTACGAGCAGTACTTC.

V is TRBV27 and J is TRBJ1-6; TRBD1 matches at 7 bases. This CDR3 comprises 15 residues. CDR1 is MNHEY, CDR2 SMNVEV, per germline (reference sequence). J was trimmed by 7 bases and V by 2 bases; bases with no gene match: 5. CDR3 sequence reads: CASSLPTGVNSPLHF. CDR3 in DNA: TGTGCCAGCAGTTTACCAACAGGGGTCAATTCACCCCTCCACTTT.

V is TRBV4-1 and J is TRBJ2-7; the match to TRBD2 covers 12 bases. The CDR3 covers 15 residues. The V and J ends lost 4 bases and 6 bases, in that order; junction bases with no gene match: 7. Germline loops: CDR1 MGHRA, CDR2 YSYEKL. CDR3 region: CASSRGLAGSGEQYF. The CDR3 coding sequence is TGCGCCAGCAGCCGCGGACTAGCGGGGAGTGGCGAGCAGTACTTC.

The rearrangement uses TRBV2 and TRBJ2-3; possible D gene TRBD2, 5 bases. This CDR3 comprises 11 residues. The germline CDR1 and CDR2 sequences are SNHLY and FYNNEI. V gave up 8 bases and J gave up 4 bases, with 7 bases separating them. The CDR3 sequence: CASAAADTQYF. The CDR3 coding sequence is TGTGCCAGCGCAGCGGCAGATACGCAGTATTTT.

The J gene is TRBJ1-5, the V gene TRBV4-1; D is ambiguous. This CDR3 has 14 residues. Deletions cut 2 bases from V and 3 bases from J, with 8 bases between. The germline gives CDR1 MGHRA, CDR2 YSYEKL. The CDR3 region has the DNA TGCGCCAGCAGCCAATTCGTCCTCAATCAGCCCCAGCATTTT. Its protein product is CASSQFVLNQPQHF.

The chain uses TRBV9 and TRBJ2-5, with 7 bases lining up with TRBD1. The CDR3 contains 14 residues. Germline lookup yields CDR1 SGDLS and CDR2 YYNGEE. The V gene end was trimmed by 4 bases and the J gene end by 2 bases; junction bases not matched to a gene: 5. Here the CDR3 reads CASSTAQGQETQYF. The CDR3 DNA is TGTGCCAGCAGCACCGCACAGGGGCAAGAGACCCAGTACTTC.

This clone was counted only a few times. The rearrangement uses TRBV7-9 and TRBJ1-2; no firm D call. Looked up from germline, CDR1 is SEHNR and CDR2 is FQNEAQ (reference sequence). This CDR3 spans 14 amino acids. Trimming removed 8 bases from V and 10 bases from J, with 23 bases in between. The CDR3 here is CASAPDLDFPNYTF. Written as DNA, the CDR3 is TGTGCCAGCGCGCCCGACCTAGACTTTCCTAACTACACCTTC.